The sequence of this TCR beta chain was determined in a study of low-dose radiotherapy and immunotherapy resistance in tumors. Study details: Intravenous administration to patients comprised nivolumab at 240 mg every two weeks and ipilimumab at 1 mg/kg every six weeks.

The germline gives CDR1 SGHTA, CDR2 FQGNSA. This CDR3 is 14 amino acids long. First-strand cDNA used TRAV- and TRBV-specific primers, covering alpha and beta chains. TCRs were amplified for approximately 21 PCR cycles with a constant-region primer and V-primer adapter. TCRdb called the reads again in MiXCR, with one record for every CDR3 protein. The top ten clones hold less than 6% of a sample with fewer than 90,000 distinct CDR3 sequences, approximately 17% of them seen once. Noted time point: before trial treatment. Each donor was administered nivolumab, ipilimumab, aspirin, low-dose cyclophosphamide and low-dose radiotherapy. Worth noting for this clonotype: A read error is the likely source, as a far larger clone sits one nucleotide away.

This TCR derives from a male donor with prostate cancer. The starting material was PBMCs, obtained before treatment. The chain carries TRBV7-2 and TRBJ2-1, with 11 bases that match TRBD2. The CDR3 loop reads CASSVAGGGETQFF. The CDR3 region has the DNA TGTGCCAGCAGCGTAGCGGGGGGGGGAGAGACCCAGTTCTTC.